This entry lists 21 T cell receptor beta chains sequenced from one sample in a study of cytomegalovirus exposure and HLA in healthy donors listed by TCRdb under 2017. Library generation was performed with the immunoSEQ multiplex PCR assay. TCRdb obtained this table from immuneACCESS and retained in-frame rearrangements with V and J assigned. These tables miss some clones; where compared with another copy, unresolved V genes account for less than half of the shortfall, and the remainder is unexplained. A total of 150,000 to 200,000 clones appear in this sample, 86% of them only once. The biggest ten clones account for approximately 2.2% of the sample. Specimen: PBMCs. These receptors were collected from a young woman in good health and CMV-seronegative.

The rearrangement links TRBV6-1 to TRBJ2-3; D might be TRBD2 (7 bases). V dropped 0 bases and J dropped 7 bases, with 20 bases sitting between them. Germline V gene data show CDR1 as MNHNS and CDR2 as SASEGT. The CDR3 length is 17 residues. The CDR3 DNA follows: TGTGCCAGCAGTGAAGCGGGGGGGCAGGGGACCCATTATACGCAGTATTTT. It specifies CASSEAGGQGTHYTQYF.

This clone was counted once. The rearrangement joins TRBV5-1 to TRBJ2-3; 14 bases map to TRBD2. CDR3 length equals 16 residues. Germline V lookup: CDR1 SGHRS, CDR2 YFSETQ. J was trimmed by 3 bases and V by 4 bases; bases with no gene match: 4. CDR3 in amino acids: CASSPGTSGRTDTQYF. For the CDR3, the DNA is TGCGCCAGCAGCCCCGGGACTAGCGGGAGAACAGATACGCAGTATTTT.

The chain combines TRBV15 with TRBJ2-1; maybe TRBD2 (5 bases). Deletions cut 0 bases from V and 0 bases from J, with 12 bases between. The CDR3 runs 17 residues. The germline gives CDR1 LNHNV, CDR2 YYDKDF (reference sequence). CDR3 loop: CATSRDRRQSSYNEQFF. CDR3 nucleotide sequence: TGTGCCACCAGCAGAGATAGGAGGCAGAGCTCCTACAATGAGCAGTTCTTC.

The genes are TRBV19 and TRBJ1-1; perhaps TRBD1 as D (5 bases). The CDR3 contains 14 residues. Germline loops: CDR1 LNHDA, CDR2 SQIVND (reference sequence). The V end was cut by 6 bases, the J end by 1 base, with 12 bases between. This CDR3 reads CASSWGGENTEAFF. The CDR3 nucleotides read TGTGCCAGTAGCTGGGGGGGAGAGAACACTGAAGCTTTCTTT.

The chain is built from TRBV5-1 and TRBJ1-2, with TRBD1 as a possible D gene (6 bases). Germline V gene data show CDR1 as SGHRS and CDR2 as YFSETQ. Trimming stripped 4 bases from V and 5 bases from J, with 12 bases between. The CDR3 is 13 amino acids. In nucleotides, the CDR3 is TGCGCCAGCAGCCCGGACAGCCAGTATGGCTACACCTTC. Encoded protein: CASSPDSQYGYTF.

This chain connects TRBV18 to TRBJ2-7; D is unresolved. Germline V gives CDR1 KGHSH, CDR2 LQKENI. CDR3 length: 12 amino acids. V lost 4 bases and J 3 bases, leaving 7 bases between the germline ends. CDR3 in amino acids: CASSRESYEQYF. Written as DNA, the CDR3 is TGTGCCAGCTCACGAGAAAGCTACGAGCAGTACTTC.

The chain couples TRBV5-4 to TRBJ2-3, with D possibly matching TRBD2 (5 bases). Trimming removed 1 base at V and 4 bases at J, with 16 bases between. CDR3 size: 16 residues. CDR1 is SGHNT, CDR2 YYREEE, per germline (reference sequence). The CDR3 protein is CASSLPRGYEADTQYF. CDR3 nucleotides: TGTGCCAGCAGCTTGCCCCGGGGATATGAGGCAGATACGCAGTATTTT.

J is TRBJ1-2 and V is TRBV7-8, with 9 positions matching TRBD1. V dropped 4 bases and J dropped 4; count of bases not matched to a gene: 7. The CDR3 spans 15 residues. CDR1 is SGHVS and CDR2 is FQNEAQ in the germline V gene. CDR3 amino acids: CASSSGQGFSYGYTF. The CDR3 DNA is TGTGCCAGCAGCTCGGGACAGGGTTTTAGCTATGGCTACACCTTC.

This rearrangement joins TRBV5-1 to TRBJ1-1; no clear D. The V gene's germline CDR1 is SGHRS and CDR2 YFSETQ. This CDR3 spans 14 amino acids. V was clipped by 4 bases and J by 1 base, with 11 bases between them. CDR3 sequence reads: CASSLSGGNTEAFF. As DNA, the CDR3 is TGCGCCAGCAGCCTCAGCGGCGGGAACACTGAAGCTTTCTTT.

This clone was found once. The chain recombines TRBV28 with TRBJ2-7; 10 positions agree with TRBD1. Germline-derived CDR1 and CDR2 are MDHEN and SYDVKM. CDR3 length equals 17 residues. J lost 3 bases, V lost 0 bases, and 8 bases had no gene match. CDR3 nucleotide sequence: TGTGCCAGCAGTTTATGGACCGCGGGACAGGGGAACTACGAGCAGTACTTC. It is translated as CASSLWTAGQGNYEQYF.

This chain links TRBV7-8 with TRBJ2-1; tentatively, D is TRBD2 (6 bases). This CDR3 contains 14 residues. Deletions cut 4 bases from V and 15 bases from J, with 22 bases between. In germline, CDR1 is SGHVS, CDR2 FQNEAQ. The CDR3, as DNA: TGTGCCAGCAGCTGGAAGGACGGAGGGCCCTTTAGGTTCTTC. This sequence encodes CASSWKDGGPFRFF.

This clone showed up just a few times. CDR3 DNA sequence: TGTGCCAGCAGCCCCCATTTAAGCCTAAGCGGCTACACCTTC. Translated: CASSPHLSLSGYTF. The V and J genes are TRBV6-6 and TRBJ1-2; D gene unclear. V lost 6 bases to trimming and J lost 8 bases, with 19 bases between them. Germline values: CDR1 MNHNY, CDR2 SVGAGI (reference sequence). The CDR3 covers 14 residues.

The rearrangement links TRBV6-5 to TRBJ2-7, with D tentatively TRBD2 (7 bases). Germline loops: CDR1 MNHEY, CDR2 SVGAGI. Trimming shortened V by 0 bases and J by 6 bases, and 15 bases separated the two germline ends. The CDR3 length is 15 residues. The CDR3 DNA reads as TGTGCCAGCAGTTACTCTAAGGGGGGGTACACCGAGCAGTACTTC. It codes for CASSYSKGGYTEQYF.

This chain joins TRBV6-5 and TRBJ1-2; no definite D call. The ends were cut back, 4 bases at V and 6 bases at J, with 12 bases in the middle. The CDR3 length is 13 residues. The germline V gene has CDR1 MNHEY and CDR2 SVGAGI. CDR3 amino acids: CASSSVLTHGYTF. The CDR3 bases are TGTGCCAGCAGTTCAGTCTTGACTCATGGCTACACCTTC.

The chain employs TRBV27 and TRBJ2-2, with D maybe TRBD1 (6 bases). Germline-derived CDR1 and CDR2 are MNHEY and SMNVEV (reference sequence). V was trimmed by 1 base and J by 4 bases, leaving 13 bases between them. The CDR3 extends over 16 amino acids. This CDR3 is CASSLLSRGGTGELFF. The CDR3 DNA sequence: TGTGCCAGCAGTTTATTATCCAGGGGTGGCACCGGGGAGCTGTTTTTT.

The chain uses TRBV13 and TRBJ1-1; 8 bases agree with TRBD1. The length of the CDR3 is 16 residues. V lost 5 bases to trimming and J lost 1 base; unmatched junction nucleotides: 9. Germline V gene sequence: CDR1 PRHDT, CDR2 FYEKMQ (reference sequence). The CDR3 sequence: CASSARQGRWNTEAFF. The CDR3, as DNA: TGTGCCAGCAGCGCCCGACAGGGGCGATGGAACACTGAAGCTTTCTTT.

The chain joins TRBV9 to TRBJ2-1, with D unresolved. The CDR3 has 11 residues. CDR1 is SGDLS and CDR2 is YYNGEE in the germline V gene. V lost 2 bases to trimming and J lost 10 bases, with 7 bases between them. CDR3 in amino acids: CASSVSGEQFF. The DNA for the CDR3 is TGTGCCAGCAGCGTTTCCGGGGAGCAGTTCTTC.

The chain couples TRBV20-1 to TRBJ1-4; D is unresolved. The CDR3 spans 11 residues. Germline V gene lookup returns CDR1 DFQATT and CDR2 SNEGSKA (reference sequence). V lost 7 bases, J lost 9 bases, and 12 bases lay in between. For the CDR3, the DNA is TGCAGTGTGGACTCTGCGCAAAAACTGTTTTTT. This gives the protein CSVDSAQKLFF.

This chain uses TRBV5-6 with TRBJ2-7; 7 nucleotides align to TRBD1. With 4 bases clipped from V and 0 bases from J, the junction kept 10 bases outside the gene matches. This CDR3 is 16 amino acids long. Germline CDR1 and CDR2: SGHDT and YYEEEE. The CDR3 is CASSLVDRSFSYEQYF. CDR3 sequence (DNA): TGTGCCAGCAGCCTAGTGGACAGGAGTTTCTCCTACGAGCAGTACTTC. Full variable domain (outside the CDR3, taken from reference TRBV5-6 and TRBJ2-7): DAGVTQSPTHLIKTRGQQVTLRCSPKSGHDTVSWYQQALGQGPQFIFQYYEEEERQRGNFPDRFSGHQFPNYSSELNVNALLLGDSALYLCASSLVDRSFSYEQYFGPGTRLTVT.

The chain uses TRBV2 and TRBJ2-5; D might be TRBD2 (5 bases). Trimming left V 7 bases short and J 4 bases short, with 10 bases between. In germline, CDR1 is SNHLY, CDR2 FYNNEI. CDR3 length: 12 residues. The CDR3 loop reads CASTWTGETQYF. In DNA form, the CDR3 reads TGTGCCAGCACCTGGACTGGAGAGACCCAGTACTTC.

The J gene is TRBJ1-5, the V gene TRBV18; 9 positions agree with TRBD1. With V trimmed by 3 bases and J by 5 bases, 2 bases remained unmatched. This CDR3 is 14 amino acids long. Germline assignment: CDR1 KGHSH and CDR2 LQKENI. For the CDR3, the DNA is TGTGCCAGCTCACCGGGACAGGGTTATCAGCCCCAGCATTTT. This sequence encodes CASSPGQGYQPQHF.